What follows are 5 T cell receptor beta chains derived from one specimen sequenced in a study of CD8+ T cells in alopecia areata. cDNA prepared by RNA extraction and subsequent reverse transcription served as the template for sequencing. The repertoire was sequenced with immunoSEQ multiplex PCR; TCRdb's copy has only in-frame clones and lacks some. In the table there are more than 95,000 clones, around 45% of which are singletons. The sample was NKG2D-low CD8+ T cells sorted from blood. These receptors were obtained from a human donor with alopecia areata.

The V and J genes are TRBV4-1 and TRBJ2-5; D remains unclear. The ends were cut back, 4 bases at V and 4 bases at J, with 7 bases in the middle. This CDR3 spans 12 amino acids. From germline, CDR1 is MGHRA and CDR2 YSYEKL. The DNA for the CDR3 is TGCGCCAGCAGCCCGATCGGAGAGACCCAGTACTTC. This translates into CASSPIGETQYF.

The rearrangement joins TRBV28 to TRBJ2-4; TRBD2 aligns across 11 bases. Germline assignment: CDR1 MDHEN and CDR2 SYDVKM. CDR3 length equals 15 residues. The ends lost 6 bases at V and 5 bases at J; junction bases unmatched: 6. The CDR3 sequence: CASRTSGAWENIQYF. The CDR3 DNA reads TGTGCCAGCAGGACTAGCGGGGCCTGGGAAAACATTCAGTACTTC.

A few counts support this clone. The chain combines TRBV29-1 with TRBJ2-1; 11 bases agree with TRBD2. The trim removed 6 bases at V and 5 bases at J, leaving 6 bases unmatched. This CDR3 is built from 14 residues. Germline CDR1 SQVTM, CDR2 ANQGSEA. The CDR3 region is CSVETSGMNNEQFF. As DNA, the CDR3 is TGCAGCGTCGAGACTAGCGGGATGAACAATGAGCAGTTCTTC.

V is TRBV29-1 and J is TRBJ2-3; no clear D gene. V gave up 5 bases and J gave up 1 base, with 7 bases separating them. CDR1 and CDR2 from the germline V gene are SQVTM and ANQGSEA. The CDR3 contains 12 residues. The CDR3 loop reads CSVPSGTDTQYF. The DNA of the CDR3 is TGCAGCGTTCCGAGCGGCACAGATACGCAGTATTTT.

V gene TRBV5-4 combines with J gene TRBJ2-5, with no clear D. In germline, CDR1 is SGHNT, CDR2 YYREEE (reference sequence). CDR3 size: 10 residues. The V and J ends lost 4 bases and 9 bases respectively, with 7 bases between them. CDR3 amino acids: CASSRNAQYF. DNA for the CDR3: TGTGCCAGCAGCCGCAATGCCCAGTACTTC.